Detailed here is one T cell receptor beta chain. This sample is part of a study of blood T cell repertoires in COVID-19. In the authors' methods: How many nucleated cells were present was estimated from reference gene primer amplification. Assay: immunoSEQ multiplex PCR; the TCRdb copy retains only in-frame clones and omits some. V, J and clone size are those of that table, while D and trimming were read from the DNA. The sample includes 350,000 to 450,000 clones, around 87% of them seen just once. The CDR3 length is 12 residues. The ends were cut back, 4 bases at V and 4 bases at J, with 5 bases in the middle. Germline lookup yields CDR1 MNHEY and CDR2 SMNVEV (reference sequence).

This sequence originates from a woman in her sixties or seventies with COVID-19, enrolled during active disease. Material for sequencing was peripheral blood. The chain joins TRBV27 to TRBJ2-1; no clear D gene. The CDR3 DNA is TGTGCCAGCAGTTCAGGATACAATGAGCAGTTCTTC. Translated: CASSSGYNEQFF.